The next 21 T cell receptor beta chains were all read from a single sample in a study of molecular identifiers for immune sequencing clone quantification. Via MiXCR, TCRdb re-called the PCR reads, giving one row per CDR3 protein. The sample lists around 40,000 distinct CDR3 sequences; less than 20% were seen once. The sequencing input was naive CD8+ T cells from blood, with Jurkat cell RNA spiked in. Subset in this sample: FACS-sorted CD8+CD4-CCR7+CD45RA+ naive T cells. These receptors originate from a human donor in good health. Some libraries in this study had Jurkat cell RNA spiked in.

Turning to this clonotype: The CDR3 ends on some other residue instead of the conserved phenylalanine or tryptophan, so this is likely a read error. The CDR3 bases are TGCGCCAGCAGCTCTAAACAGGGGGTAATTCAGTACTGC. Its protein product is CASSSKQGVIQYC. The rearrangement uses TRBV5-1 and TRBJ2-4; 8 bases align to TRBD1. The CDR3 has 13 residues. V lost 3 bases and J lost 10; bases outside the gene matches: 6. Germline CDR1 and CDR2: SGHRS and YFSETQ.

The chain couples TRBV20-1 to TRBJ2-1; D remains unclear. The V end lost 0 bases, the J end lost 8 bases, and 8 bases lay between the germline ends. CDR3 length equals 12 residues. CDR1 and CDR2 (germline): DFQATT, SNEGSKA (reference sequence). CDR3 nucleotide sequence: TGCAGTGCTAGAGATTTAGGCGATGAGCAGTTCTTC. This encodes CSARDLGDEQFF.

This clonotype occurred many times. The chain links TRBV4-1 to TRBJ1-5; D perhaps matches TRBD1 (5 bases). The germline V gene has CDR1 MGHRA and CDR2 YSYEKL. This CDR3 comprises 15 residues. V was pared by 2 bases and J by 1 base, with 9 bases between. This CDR3 is CASSQSSGSNQPQHF. The CDR3 nucleotides are TGCGCCAGCAGCCAATCTTCAGGGAGCAATCAGCCCCAGCATTTT.

This clonotype was recorded at least ten times. This chain connects TRBV23-1 to TRBJ2-4; 7 bases map to TRBD2. TRBV23-1 is treated as an ORF (open reading frame) with a function not yet certain. Trimming took 3 bases from V and 3 from J; bases not matched to a gene: 11. The CDR3 contains 17 residues. CDR3 DNA: TGCGCCAGCAGTCAGGGGGGACTACCAGCTAACAAAAACATTCAGTACTTC. This gives the protein CASSQGGLPANKNIQYF.

The sample holds many counts of this clonotype. The chain has TRBV5-5 and TRBJ2-7; the D is unclear. The germline V gene encodes CDR1 SGHKS and CDR2 YYEKEE (reference sequence). The CDR3 is 13 amino acids. V lost 6 bases and J 4 bases, leaving 14 bases between the germline ends. The CDR3, as DNA: TGTGCCAGCACCCAAGCAGGAGCATACGAGCAGTACTTC. Protein sequence: CASTQAGAYEQYF.

The chain has TRBV29-1 and TRBJ2-7; 9 nucleotides align to TRBD2. Germline CDR1 is SQVTM and CDR2 is ANQGSEA. The CDR3 extends over 15 amino acids. V lost 0 bases, J lost 8 bases, and 11 bases stayed unmatched. CDR3 bases: TGCAGCGTTGAAGATGGGCGGGAGGGCTTATACAAGCAGTACTTC. Its protein is CSVEDGREGLYKQYF.

Comment on this clonotype: A read error is possible here, since a much larger clone lies one base away. The chain combines TRBV24-1 with TRBJ2-3; no firm D call. Germline V gives CDR1 KGHDR, CDR2 SFDVKD. V gave up 9 bases and J gave up 2 bases, with 8 bases separating them. This CDR3 is built from 12 residues. The CDR3 DNA follows: TGTGCCACCCGTGCTATCACAGATACGCAGTATTTT. Its protein product is CATRAITDTQYF.

The chain joins TRBV24-1 to TRBJ2-3; TRBD2 might be the D (6 bases). The V gene lost 10 bases and the J gene lost 1 base, with 8 bases spanning the gap. This CDR3 comprises 12 residues. CDR1 KGHDR and CDR2 SFDVKD come from the germline V gene. This CDR3 is CATGLRTDTQYF. The DNA of the CDR3 is TGTGCCACAGGACTACGCACAGATACGCAGTATTTT.

Comment on this clonotype: Possible read error: a much larger clone is one base away. The V gene is TRBV5-4, the J gene TRBJ2-3; D gene uncertain. The CDR3 length is 13 residues. Germline values: CDR1 SGHNT, CDR2 YYREEE (reference sequence). The CDR3 coding sequence is TGTGCCAGCACCCCCTGGAACACAGCTACGCAGTATTTT. This sequence encodes CASTPWNTATQYF.

This clonotype was counted many times. J is TRBJ2-1 and V is TRBV29-1, with D perhaps assigned TRBD1 or TRBD2 (5 bases each). The length of the CDR3 is 16 residues. The germline V gene has CDR1 SQVTM and CDR2 ANQGSEA. Trimming removed 3 bases at V and 0 bases at J, with 15 bases between. The chain's CDR3 is CSVEGVGGLSYNEQFF. The CDR3 DNA follows: TGCAGCGTTGAGGGGGTCGGCGGGCTCTCCTACAATGAGCAGTTCTTC.

This clonotype was picked up many times. CDR3 amino acids: CASSLGYSNQPQHF. DNA of the CDR3: TGTGCCAGCAGTTTAGGCTATAGCAATCAGCCCCAGCATTTT. The chain is built from TRBV27 and TRBJ1-5; D is unclear. Trimming removed 2 bases from V and 0 bases from J, with 5 bases in between. The CDR3 sequence is 14 residues long. Per the germline V gene, CDR1 is MNHEY and CDR2 is SMNVEV (reference sequence).

This clonotype was counted many times. The chain combines TRBV7-2 with TRBJ2-3; 9 bases agree with TRBD2. The ends lost 0 bases at V and 5 bases at J; junction bases unmatched: 9. CDR1 is SGHTA, CDR2 FQGNSA, per germline. The CDR3 is 17 residues long. The CDR3: CASSLAPAGGLGDTQYF. For the CDR3, the DNA is TGTGCCAGCAGCTTAGCCCCAGCGGGGGGCCTCGGAGATACGCAGTATTTT.

This clonotype appeared a few times. A junction end diverges from the germline sequence, so it may reflect a read error. The J gene is TRBJ1-1, the V gene TRBV27, with 8 bases fitting TRBD1. This CDR3 has 17 residues. The germline V gene encodes CDR1 MNHEY and CDR2 SMNVEV (reference sequence). The DNA for the CDR3 is TGTGCCGGCAGTACACTCCCCGGGACAGGAGGGAACACTGAAGCTTTCTTT. Protein sequence: CAGSTLPGTGGNTEAFF.

This clonotype was counted ten times or more. The rearrangement links TRBV12-3 or TRBV12-4 to TRBJ2-1; D gene ambiguous. Trimming pared 3 bases from V and 2 bases from J, leaving 17 bases between. The CDR3 contains 17 residues. The CDR3 region is CASSFFPPDGAYNEQFF. CDR3 nucleotide sequence: TGTGCCAGCAGTTTTTTCCCGCCAGATGGGGCCTACAATGAGCAGTTCTTC.

There are many counts of this clonotype. The chain recombines TRBV12-3 or TRBV12-4 with TRBJ2-2; no reliable D call. Trimming took 8 bases from V and 6 from J, leaving 10 bases between them. The CDR3 runs to 12 residues. This CDR3 reads CASLGGAGELFF. The DNA for the CDR3 is TGTGCCAGCTTAGGTGGAGCCGGGGAGCTGTTTTTT.

This chain uses TRBV11-2 with TRBJ2-5; 7 bases fit TRBD2. The junction had 6 bases not matched to a gene; V was cut back by 5 bases and J by 3 bases. The germline V gene encodes CDR1 SGHAT and CDR2 FQNNGV. The CDR3 has 14 residues. CDR3 coding DNA: TGTGCCAGCAGCGTAACTAGCGCCGAAGAGACCCAGTACTTC. It encodes CASSVTSAEETQYF.

This clonotype was observed many times. The genes are TRBV5-1 and TRBJ2-1, with 9 nucleotides matching TRBD2. The CDR3 totals 16 residues. Trimming took 2 bases from V and 4 from J; bases not matched to a gene: 7. Per germline, CDR1 SGHRS and CDR2 YFSETQ. This CDR3 reads CASSLPLAGIYNEQFF. The CDR3 DNA follows: TGCGCCAGCAGCTTACCACTAGCGGGTATTTACAATGAGCAGTTCTTC.

J is TRBJ1-2 and V is TRBV11-2; D not resolved. The CDR3 length is 14 residues. CDR1 and CDR2 (germline): SGHAT, FQNNGV. Trimming took 1 base from V and 5 from J, leaving 11 bases between them. CDR3: CASSLGAAVYGYTF. In DNA form, the CDR3 reads TGTGCCAGCAGCTTAGGTGCAGCAGTTTATGGCTACACCTTC. Variable domain in full (rest from reference TRBV11-2 and TRBJ1-2): EAGVAQSPRYKIIEKRQSVAFWCNPISGHATLYWYQQILGQGPKLLIQFQNNGVVDDSQLPKDRFSAERLKGVDSTLKIQPAKLEDSAVYLCASSLGAAVYGYTFGSGTRLTVV.

There are many counts of this clonotype. The chain has TRBV25-1 and TRBJ2-7; perhaps D is TRBD1 or TRBD2 (5 bases each). The ends were cut back, 10 bases at V and 4 bases at J, with 14 bases in the middle. The CDR3 has 12 residues. The germline V gene has CDR1 MGHDK and CDR2 SYGVNS. The CDR3 DNA reads as TGTGCCACGGGACCAAACCGGTACGAGCAGTACTTC. Its translation is CATGPNRYEQYF.

This clonotype was counted ten times or more. The chain recombines TRBV11-2 with TRBJ2-3, with 11 nucleotides matching TRBD2. V trimming: 1 base; J trimming: 4 bases; junction bases outside the gene matches: 4. Germline CDR1 SGHAT, CDR2 FQNNGV. This CDR3 spans 16 amino acids. The CDR3 region is CASSLASGGIADTQYF. DNA of the CDR3: TGTGCCAGCAGCTTAGCTAGCGGGGGGATTGCAGATACGCAGTATTTT.

This clonotype was seen ten or more times. The rearrangement joins TRBV5-4 to TRBJ2-5; D possibly matches TRBD1 or TRBD2 (5 bases each). V was cut by 4 bases and J by 5 bases, with 15 bases left in between. The CDR3 is 14 amino acids. Germline-derived CDR1 and CDR2 are SGHNT and YYREEE (reference sequence). The CDR3 region has the DNA TGTGCCAGCAGCCCCGAAATGGGGGTGGAGACCCAGTACTTC. Translation gives CASSPEMGVETQYF.